Sequencing of this T cell receptor beta chain was carried out in a study of post-analysis software for immune sequencing data. Prepared TCR beta cDNA libraries contained unique molecular identifiers. T cells numbering 1 to 10 million yielded cDNA molecules that totaled roughly 0.5 million. TCRdb reprocessed the PCR reads via MiXCR and lists one record per CDR3 protein. This table has about 770,000 distinct CDR3 sequences, 35% to 55% appearing once. This clonotype was obtained from a girl aged 5 to 17 with multiple sclerosis. Sequences were obtained from blood.

The chain's CDR3 is CASSLLGAKNIQYF. The CDR3 DNA follows: TGTGCCAGCAGCTTATTGGGAGCCAAAAACATTCAGTACTTC. The rearrangement uses TRBV7-9 and TRBJ2-4; D unresolved. The V and J ends lost 2 bases and 0 bases respectively, with 5 bases between them. Germline V gives CDR1 SEHNR, CDR2 FQNEAQ (reference sequence). The CDR3 length is 14 residues.